Listed below are T cell receptor beta chains from one sample, sequenced in a study of regulatory T cells in long-lasting Graves disease. TCRdb itself ran the multiplex PCR reads through MiXCR, one entry per CDR3 protein. This sample yields a few hundred thousand distinct CDR3 sequences, of which 20% to 25% are seen a single time; approximately 6.4% belongs to the top ten. The source was peripheral blood mononuclear cells (PBMCs), collected when the disease was refractory, from a patient treated with antithyroid drugs. These receptors originate from a female donor with Graves disease. CDR3s include the opening cysteine and the closing phenylalanine or tryptophan. Each record gives: J gene, CDR3 length, V gene, D gene, clone size, CDR3 protein, CDR3 DNA. The D gene is left open where the match is weak. The size of a clone is reported for some rows only, either as once, few or many, or as a class for expanded clones.

TRBJ1-1,12,TRBV2,NA,many,CASGRAATEAFF,TGTGCCAGCGGACGGGCCGCAACTGAAGCTTTCTTT
TRBJ2-2,16,TRBV6-1,TRBD2,few,CATTRREGTNTGELFF,TGTGCCACCACCCGCAGGGAGGGGACGAACACCGGGGAGCTGTTTTTT
TRBJ1-1,16,TRBV6-1,NA,few,CASSLRRATVNTEAFF,TGTGCCAGCAGTCTACGGCGGGCCACAGTGAACACTGAAGCTTTCTTT
TRBJ2-5,14,TRBV20-1,NA,NA,CSARMGTLQETQYF,TGCAGTGCTAGGATGGGGACACTACAAGAGACCCAGTACTTC
TRBJ2-2,15,TRBV6-1,NA,NA,CASSGRGVDTGELFF,TGTGCCAGCAGTGGGAGGGGGGTGGACACCGGGGAGCTGTTTTTT
TRBJ1-5,15,TRBV7-2,TRBD1,NA,CASSLGGTGWQPQHF,TGTGCCAGCAGCTTGGGGGGGACAGGATGGCAGCCCCAGCATTTT
TRBJ2-5,16,TRBV7-2,TRBD2,many,CASSLDLGAGVETQYF,TGTGCCAGCAGCTTGGACCTTGGCGCGGGAGTTGAGACCCAGTACTTC
TRBJ2-5,15,TRBV19,TRBD1,NA,CASSIGQGARETQYF,TGTGCCAGTAGTATAGGACAGGGGGCGCGAGAGACCCAGTACTTC
TRBJ1-1,13,TRBV27,NA,many,CASSLGVHAEAFF,TGTGCCAGCAGTTTAGGAGTTCACGCTGAAGCTTTCTTT
TRBJ1-6,18,TRBV19,NA,NA,CASSIGGQLSSYNSPLHF,TGTGCCAGTAGTATAGGAGGACAACTCAGCTCCTATAATTCACCCCTCCACTTT
TRBJ2-5,11,TRBV6-5,NA,many,CASSFPRGQYF,TGTGCCAGCAGTTTCCCCCGCGGGCAGTACTTC
TRBJ2-7,15,TRBV2,TRBD2,few,CASSRTSGSQYEQYF,TGTGCCAGCAGTAGGACTAGCGGGAGTCAGTACGAGCAGTACTTC
TRBJ1-3,17,TRBV6-2/TRBV6-3,TRBD1,once,CASSATGTGASGNTIYF,TGTGCCAGCAGTGCCACCGGGACAGGTGCCTCTGGAAACACCATATATTTT
TRBJ1-1,16,TRBV7-6,NA,NA,CASSLQILGLVTEAFF,TGTGCCAGCAGCTTACAGATTCTGGGGCTGGTAACTGAAGCTTTCTTT
TRBJ1-1,15,TRBV28,TRBD1,NA,CASSAPGTVNAEAFF,TGTGCCAGCAGTGCGCCGGGGACAGTTAACGCTGAAGCTTTCTTT
TRBJ2-3,17,TRBV28,NA,few,CASSLAQLAAGTDTQYF,TGTGCCAGCAGTTTAGCCCAACTAGCTGCTGGCACAGATACGCAGTATTTT
TRBJ2-3,12,TRBV12-5,NA,NA,CASASEADTQYF,TGTGCTAGTGCCTCGGAAGCAGATACGCAGTATTTT
TRBJ1-1,13,TRBV7-9,NA,many,CASSLGANTEAFF,TGTGCCAGCAGCTTGGGGGCGAACACTGAAGCTTTCTTT
TRBJ1-1,13,TRBV7-9,NA,NA,CASRAGASVEAFF,TGTGCCAGCCGGGCGGGGGCATCCGTTGAAGCTTTCTTT
TRBJ1-3,12,TRBV29-1,NA,NA,CSVEGSGNTIYF,TGCAGCGTTGAGGGCTCCGGAAACACCATATATTTT